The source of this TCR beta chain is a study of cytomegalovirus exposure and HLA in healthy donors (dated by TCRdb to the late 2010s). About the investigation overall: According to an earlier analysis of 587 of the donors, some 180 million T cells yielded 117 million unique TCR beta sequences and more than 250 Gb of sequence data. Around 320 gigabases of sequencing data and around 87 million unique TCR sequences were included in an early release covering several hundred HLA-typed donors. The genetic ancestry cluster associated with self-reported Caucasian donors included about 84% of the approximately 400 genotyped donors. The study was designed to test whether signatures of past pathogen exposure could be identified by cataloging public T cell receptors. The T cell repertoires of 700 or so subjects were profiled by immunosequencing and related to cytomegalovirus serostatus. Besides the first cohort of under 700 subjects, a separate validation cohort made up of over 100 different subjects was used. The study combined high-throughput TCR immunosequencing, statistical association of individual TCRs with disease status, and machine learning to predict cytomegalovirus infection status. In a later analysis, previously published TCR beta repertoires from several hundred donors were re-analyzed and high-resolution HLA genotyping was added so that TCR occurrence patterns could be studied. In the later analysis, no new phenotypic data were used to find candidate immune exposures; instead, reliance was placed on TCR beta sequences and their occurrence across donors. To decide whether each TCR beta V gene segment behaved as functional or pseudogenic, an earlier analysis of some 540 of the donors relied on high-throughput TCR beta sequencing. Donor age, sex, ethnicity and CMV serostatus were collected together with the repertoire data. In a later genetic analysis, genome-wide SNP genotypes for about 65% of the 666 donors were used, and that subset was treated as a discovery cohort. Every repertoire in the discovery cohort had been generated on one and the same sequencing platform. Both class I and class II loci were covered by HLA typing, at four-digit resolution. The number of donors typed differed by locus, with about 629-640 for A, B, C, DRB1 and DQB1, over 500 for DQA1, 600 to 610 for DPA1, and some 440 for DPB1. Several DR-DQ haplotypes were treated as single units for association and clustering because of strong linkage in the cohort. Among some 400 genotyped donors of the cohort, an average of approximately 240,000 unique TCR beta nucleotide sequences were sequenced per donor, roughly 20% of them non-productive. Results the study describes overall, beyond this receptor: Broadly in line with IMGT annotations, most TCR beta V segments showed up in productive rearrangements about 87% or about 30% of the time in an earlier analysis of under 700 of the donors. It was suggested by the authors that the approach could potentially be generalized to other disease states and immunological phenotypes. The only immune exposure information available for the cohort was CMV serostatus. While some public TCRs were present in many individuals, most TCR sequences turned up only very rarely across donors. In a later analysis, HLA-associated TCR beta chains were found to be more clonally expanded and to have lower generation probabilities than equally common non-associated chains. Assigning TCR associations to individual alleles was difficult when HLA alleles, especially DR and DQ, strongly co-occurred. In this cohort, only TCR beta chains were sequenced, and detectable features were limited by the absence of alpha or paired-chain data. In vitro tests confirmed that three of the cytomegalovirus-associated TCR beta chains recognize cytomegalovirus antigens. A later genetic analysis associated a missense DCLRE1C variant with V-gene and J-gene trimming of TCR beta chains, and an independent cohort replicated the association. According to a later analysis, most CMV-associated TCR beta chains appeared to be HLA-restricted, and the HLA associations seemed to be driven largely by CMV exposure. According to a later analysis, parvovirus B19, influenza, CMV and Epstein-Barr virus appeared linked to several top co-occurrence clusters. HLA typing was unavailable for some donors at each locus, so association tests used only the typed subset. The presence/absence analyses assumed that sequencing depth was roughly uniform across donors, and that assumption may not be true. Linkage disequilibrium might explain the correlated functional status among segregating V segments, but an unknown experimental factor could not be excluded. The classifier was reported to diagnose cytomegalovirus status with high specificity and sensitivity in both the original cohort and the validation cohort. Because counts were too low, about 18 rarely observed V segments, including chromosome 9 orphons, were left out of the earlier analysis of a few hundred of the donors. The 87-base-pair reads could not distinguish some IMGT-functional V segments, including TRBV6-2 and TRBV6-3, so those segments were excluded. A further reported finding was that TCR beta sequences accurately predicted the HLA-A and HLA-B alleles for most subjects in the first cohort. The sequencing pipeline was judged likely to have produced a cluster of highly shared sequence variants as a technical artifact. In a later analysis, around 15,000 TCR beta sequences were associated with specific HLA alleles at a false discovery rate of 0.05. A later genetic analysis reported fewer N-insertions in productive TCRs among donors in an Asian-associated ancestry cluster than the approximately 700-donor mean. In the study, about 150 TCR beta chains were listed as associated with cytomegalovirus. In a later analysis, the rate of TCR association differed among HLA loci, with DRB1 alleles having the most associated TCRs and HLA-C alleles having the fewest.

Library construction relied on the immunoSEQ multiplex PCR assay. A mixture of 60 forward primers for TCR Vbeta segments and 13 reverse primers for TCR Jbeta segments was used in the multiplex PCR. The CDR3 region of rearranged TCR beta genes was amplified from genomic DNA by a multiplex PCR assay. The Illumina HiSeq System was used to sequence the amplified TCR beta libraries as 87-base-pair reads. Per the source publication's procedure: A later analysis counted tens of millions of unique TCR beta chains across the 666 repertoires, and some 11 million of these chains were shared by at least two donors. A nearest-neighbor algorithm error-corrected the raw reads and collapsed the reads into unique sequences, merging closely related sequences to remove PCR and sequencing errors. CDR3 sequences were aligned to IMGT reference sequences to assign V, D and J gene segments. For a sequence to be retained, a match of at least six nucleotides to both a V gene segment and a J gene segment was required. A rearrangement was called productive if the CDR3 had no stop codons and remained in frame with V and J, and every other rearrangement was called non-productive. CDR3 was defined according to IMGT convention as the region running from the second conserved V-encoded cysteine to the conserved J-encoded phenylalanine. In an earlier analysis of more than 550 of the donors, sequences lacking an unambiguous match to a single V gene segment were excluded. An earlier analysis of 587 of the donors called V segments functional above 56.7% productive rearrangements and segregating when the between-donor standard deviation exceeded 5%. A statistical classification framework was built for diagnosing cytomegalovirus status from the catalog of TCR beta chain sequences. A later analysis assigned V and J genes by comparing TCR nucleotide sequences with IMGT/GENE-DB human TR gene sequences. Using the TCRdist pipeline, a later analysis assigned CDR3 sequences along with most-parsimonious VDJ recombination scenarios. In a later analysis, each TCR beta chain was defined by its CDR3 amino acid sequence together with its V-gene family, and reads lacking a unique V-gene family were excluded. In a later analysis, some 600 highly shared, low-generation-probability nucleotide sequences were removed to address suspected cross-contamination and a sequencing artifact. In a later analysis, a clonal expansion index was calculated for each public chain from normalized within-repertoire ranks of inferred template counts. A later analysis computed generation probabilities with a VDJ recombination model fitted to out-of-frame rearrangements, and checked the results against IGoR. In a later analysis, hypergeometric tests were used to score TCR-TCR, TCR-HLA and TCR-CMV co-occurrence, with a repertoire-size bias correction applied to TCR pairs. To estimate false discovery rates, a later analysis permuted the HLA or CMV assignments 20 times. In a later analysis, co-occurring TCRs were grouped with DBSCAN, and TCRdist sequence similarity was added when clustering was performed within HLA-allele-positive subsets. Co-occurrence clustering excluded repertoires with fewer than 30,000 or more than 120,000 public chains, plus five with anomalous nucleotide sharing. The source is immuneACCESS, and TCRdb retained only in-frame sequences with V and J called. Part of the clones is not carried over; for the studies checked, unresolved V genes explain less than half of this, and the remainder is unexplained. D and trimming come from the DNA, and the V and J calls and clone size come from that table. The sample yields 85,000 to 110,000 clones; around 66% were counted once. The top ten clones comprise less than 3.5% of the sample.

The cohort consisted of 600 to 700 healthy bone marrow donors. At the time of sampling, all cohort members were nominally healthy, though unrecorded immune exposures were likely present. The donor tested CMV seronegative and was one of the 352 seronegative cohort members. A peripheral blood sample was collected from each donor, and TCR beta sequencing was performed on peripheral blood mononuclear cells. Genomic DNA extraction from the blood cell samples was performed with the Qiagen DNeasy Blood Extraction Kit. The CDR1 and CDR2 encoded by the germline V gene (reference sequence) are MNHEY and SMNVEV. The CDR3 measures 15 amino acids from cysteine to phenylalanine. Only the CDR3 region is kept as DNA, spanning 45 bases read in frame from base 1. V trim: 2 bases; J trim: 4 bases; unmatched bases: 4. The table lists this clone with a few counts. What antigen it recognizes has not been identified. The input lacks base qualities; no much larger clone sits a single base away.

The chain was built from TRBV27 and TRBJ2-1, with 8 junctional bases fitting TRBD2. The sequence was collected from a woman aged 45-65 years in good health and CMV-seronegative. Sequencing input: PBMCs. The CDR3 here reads CASSLAGGQYNEQFF. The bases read TGTGCCAGCAGTTTAGCGGGAGGCCAATACAATGAGCAGTTCTTC.